This entry lists 27 T cell receptor beta chains sequenced from one sample in a study of blood T cell repertoires in COVID-19. Profiled with immunoSEQ multiplex PCR; TCRdb holds only in-frame clones, not every one. The repertoire consists of roughly 250,000 clones, with about 89% occurring once and the leading ten covering around 2%. The sample comprised PBMCs or T cells enriched from blood (not recorded which). These receptor sequences come from a woman younger than 30 who had recovered from COVID-19.

This clone was counted a few times. V usage is TRBV23-1 and J usage is TRBJ2-7; a possible D gene is TRBD1 (6 bases). TRBV23-1 has ORF status, its function being uncertain. The CDR3 is 17 amino acids. V lost 4 bases and J 4 bases, leaving 23 bases between the germline ends. DNA for the CDR3: TGCGCCAGCAGTCCTTTAGAACAGGGTGTGATGCTTTACGAGCAGTACTTC. Translation gives CASSPLEQGVMLYEQYF.

The rearrangement links TRBV3-1 (or the pseudogene TRBV3-2) to TRBJ2-5; 7 positions agree with TRBD2. CDR3 length: 14 residues. With 1 base clipped from V and 2 bases from J, the junction kept 1 base outside the gene matches. Germline CDR1 is LGHDT and CDR2 is YNNKEL (reference sequence). CDR3 nucleotides: TGTGCCAGCAGCCAAGCTAGCGGACAAGAGACCCAGTACTTC. This translates into CASSQASGQETQYF.

This chain joins TRBV7-4 and TRBJ1-1; a possible D gene is TRBD1 (5 bases). Germline CDR1 is SGHVT and CDR2 is SQSDAQ. CDR3 size: 15 residues. V lost 3 bases and J 6 bases, leaving 17 bases between the germline ends. The CDR3 coding sequence is TGTGCCAGCAGCTTTCCCGACGGAGGGGCCCCTGAAGCTTTCTTT. Its translation: CASSFPDGGAPEAFF.

The chain recombines TRBV6-5 with TRBJ1-5; 9 nucleotides agree with TRBD1. The CDR3 loop spans 14 amino acids. In germline, CDR1 is MNHEY, CDR2 SVGAGI. The J segment lost 3 bases and the V segment lost 5 bases, leaving 2 bases of the junction unmatched. The CDR3 protein is CASSRTGANQPQHF. Written as DNA, the CDR3 is TGTGCCAGCAGTCGGACAGGGGCCAATCAGCCCCAGCATTTT.

This rearrangement joins TRBV9 to TRBJ1-2; 7 bases match TRBD1. Trimming at V came to 3 bases and at J to 1 base, leaving 6 bases not matched to a gene. The CDR3 has 15 residues. CDR1 and CDR2 (germline): SGDLS, YYNGEE. The CDR3 nucleotides read TGTGCCAGCAGCGCGAGGACAGGTCTTAACTATGGCTACACCTTC. Its translation is CASSARTGLNYGYTF.

The CDR3 is CASSLSTPSGGGEQFF. CDR3 DNA: TGTGCCAGCAGCTTATCAACCCCTAGCGGGGGGGGTGAGCAGTTCTTC. The genes are TRBV11-3 and TRBJ2-1; 12 bases map to TRBD2. Germline assignment: CDR1 SGHNT and CDR2 YENEEA. Unmatched junction bases numbered 8, after V lost 2 bases and J lost 9 bases. The CDR3 is 16 residues long.

The chain couples TRBV29-1 to TRBJ2-2; 9 nucleotides line up with TRBD1. From germline, CDR1 is SQVTM and CDR2 ANQGSEA. CDR3 length equals 17 residues. J lost 4 bases, V lost 2 bases, and 11 bases had no gene match. CDR3 residues: CSVERDPGTGFTGELFF. For the CDR3, the DNA is TGCAGCGTTGAACGGGACCCCGGGACAGGGTTCACCGGGGAGCTGTTTTTT.

The chain recombines TRBV6-5 with TRBJ2-3, with TRBD2 as a possible D gene (5 bases). The germline CDR1 and CDR2 sequences are MNHEY and SVGAGI. This CDR3 spans 15 amino acids. Trimming took off 6 bases at V and 3 bases at J, with 16 bases between the two ends. Here the CDR3 DNA reads TGTGCCAGCAGGATAAGTTGGGGAGTGACAGATACGCAGTATTTT. Translating gives CASRISWGVTDTQYF.

This clone was seen only once. The V call is TRBV10-3, the J call TRBJ1-2; 8 nucleotides line up with TRBD1. V trimming: 4 bases; J trimming: 1 base; junction bases outside the gene matches: 2. The CDR3 contains 14 residues. The germline CDR1 and CDR2 sequences are ENHRY and SYGVKD. This CDR3 reads CAISAGQDNYGYTF. The CDR3 region has the DNA TGTGCCATCAGTGCGGGACAGGATAACTATGGCTACACCTTC.

This rearrangement joins TRBV20-1 to TRBJ1-3; D uncertain. The CDR3 loop spans 13 amino acids. Germline V lookup: CDR1 DFQATT, CDR2 SNEGSKA (reference sequence). V lost 3 bases, J lost 9 bases, and 15 bases lay in between. The CDR3 sequence is CSASQAGLGTIYF. As DNA, the CDR3 is TGCAGTGCTAGTCAAGCCGGACTGGGCACCATATATTTT.

V and J are TRBV4-2 and TRBJ1-1; tentative D call: TRBD1 (6 bases). CDR3 length: 14 amino acids. CDR1 and CDR2 from the germline V gene are LGHNA and YNFKEQ. The V and J ends lost 7 bases and 0 bases respectively, with 12 bases between them. DNA for the CDR3: TGTGCCAGCACCCCCGGGACACTGAACACTGAAGCTTTCTTT. The encoded protein is CASTPGTLNTEAFF.

The rearrangement links TRBV7-2 to TRBJ1-3; D is perhaps TRBD1 (6 bases). Trimming pared 6 bases from V and 4 bases from J, leaving 16 bases between. Germline-derived CDR1 and CDR2 are SGHTA and FQGNSA. The CDR3 consists of 15 residues. In nucleotides, the CDR3 is TGTGCCAGCAGTTTAAACAGGGTAGGAGGAAACACCATATATTTT. Translation gives CASSLNRVGGNTIYF.

J is TRBJ1-1 and V is TRBV9; 8 bases match TRBD1. CDR3 size: 14 residues. The germline gives CDR1 SGDLS, CDR2 YYNGEE. J gave up 1 base and V 4 bases, and 3 bases lay outside the gene matches. The CDR3 region is CASSTGQGNTEAFF. CDR3 nucleotides: TGTGCCAGCAGCACTGGACAGGGGAACACTGAAGCTTTCTTT.

This chain connects TRBV3-1 (or the pseudogene TRBV3-2) to TRBJ1-2, with unresolved D. CDR1 and CDR2 (germline): LGHDT, YNNKEL (reference sequence). Trimming removed 5 bases from V and 4 bases from J, with 26 bases in between. The CDR3 runs to 18 residues. The CDR3 DNA sequence: TGTGCCAGCAGCAAACACTCTGGGCAGCACCCTTTAACCTATGGCTACACCTTC. It encodes CASSKHSGQHPLTYGYTF.

The J gene is TRBJ2-5, the V gene TRBV27; TRBD1 matches 7 bases. Per the germline V gene, CDR1 is MNHEY and CDR2 is SMNVEV (reference sequence). The V segment lost 3 bases and the J segment 4 bases; nucleotides outside the gene matches: 5. The CDR3 covers 14 residues. The CDR3 coding sequence is TGTGCCAGCAGTTTCTGGCAGGGGGTAGAGACCCAGTACTTC. Translated, it gives CASSFWQGVETQYF.

The count of this clone is one. The genes are TRBV6-1 and TRBJ2-3, with 8 bases that match TRBD2. The length of the CDR3 is 16 residues. The germline gives CDR1 MNHNS, CDR2 SASEGT. V shed 0 bases, J shed 2 bases, and the junction held 4 bases outside the gene matches. The CDR3 region is CASSEALRGDTDTQYF. The CDR3 DNA reads TGTGCCAGCAGTGAAGCCTTGCGGGGGGACACAGATACGCAGTATTTT.

This clone was seen just once. The gene calls are TRBV9 and TRBJ2-2; D is unresolved. Trimming removed 4 bases from V and 3 bases from J, with 4 bases in between. Germline CDR1 and CDR2: SGDLS and YYNGEE. The CDR3 loop spans 12 amino acids. The CDR3 DNA reads as TGTGCCAGCAGCCCAGACACCGGGGAGCTGTTTTTT. As protein: CASSPDTGELFF.

The CDR3 spells CASSLGASGELFF. CDR3 nucleotides: TGTGCCAGCAGCTTAGGAGCGTCCGGGGAGCTGTTTTTT. The chain carries TRBV11-3 and TRBJ2-2; D remains ambiguous. Germline values: CDR1 SGHNT, CDR2 YENEEA. The CDR3 has 13 amino acids. The ends were cut back, 1 base at V and 6 bases at J, with 6 bases in the middle.

The rearrangement links TRBV3-1 (or the pseudogene TRBV3-2) to TRBJ1-2, with D unresolved. This CDR3 spans 14 amino acids. V lost 1 base and J 4 bases, leaving 10 bases between the germline ends. CDR1 and CDR2 (germline): LGHDT, YNNKEL (reference sequence). The CDR3 loop reads CASSQAGSAYGYTF. In DNA, the CDR3 is TGTGCCAGCAGCCAAGCGGGTTCCGCCTATGGCTACACCTTC.

V is TRBV7-2 and J is TRBJ2-3; 9 bases map to TRBD2. Germline V gene lookup returns CDR1 SGHTA and CDR2 FQGNSA. The CDR3 extends over 16 amino acids. The V segment lost 0 bases and the J segment 3 bases; nucleotides outside the gene matches: 4. The CDR3 DNA sequence: TGTGCCAGCAGCTTAGCGGCGGGGGGGCGAACAGATACGCAGTATTTT. Amino acid sequence: CASSLAAGGRTDTQYF. The full variable domain, in which reference TRBV7-2 and TRBJ2-3 provide the parts outside the CDR3, is GAGVSQSPSNKVTEKGKDVELRCDPISGHTALYWYRQSLGQGLEFLIYFQGNSAPDKSGLPSDRFSAERTGGSVSTLTIQRTQQEDSAVYLCASSLAAGGRTDTQYFGPGTRLTVL.

This clone was observed a single time. The chain joins TRBV7-9 to TRBJ1-6; 7 bases line up with TRBD1. CDR1 SEHNR and CDR2 FQNEAQ come from the germline V gene (reference sequence). The junction had 6 bases not matched to a gene; V was cut back by 4 bases and J by 9 bases. The CDR3 extends over 14 amino acids. The DNA for the CDR3 is TGTGCCAGCAGCTCGGGAGGGGGCGGTTCACCCCTCCACTTT. Translating it yields CASSSGGGGSPLHF. Full variable domain (outside the CDR3, taken from reference TRBV7-9 and TRBJ1-6): DTGVSQNPRHKITKRGQNVTFRCDPISEHNRLYWYRQTLGQGPEFLTYFQNEAQLEKSRLLSDRFSAERPKGSFSTLEIQRTEQGDSAMYLCASSSGGGGSPLHFGNGTRLTVT.

This rearrangement joins TRBV18 to TRBJ1-2; TRBD1 matches 7 bases. The CDR3 covers 14 residues. The trim removed 3 bases at V and 2 bases at J, leaving 3 bases unmatched. Germline CDR1 reads KGHSH; CDR2 reads LQKENI. The CDR3 DNA reads as TGTGCCAGCTCACCGGGACAGATAAACTATGGCTACACCTTC. This sequence encodes CASSPGQINYGYTF.

The rearrangement uses TRBV18 and TRBJ2-5; possibly TRBD1 for D (6 bases). The CDR3 spans 15 residues. The V end lost 1 base, the J end lost 0 bases, and 9 bases lay between the germline ends. Germline CDR1 and CDR2: KGHSH and LQKENI. In DNA form, the CDR3 reads TGTGCCAGCTCACCACTAACAGGGAACCAAGAGACCCAGTACTTC. It is translated as CASSPLTGNQETQYF.

V and J are TRBV4-2 and TRBJ1-5; D might be TRBD1 (5 bases). In germline, CDR1 is LGHNA, CDR2 YNFKEQ. The CDR3 is 14 residues long. V was shortened by 0 bases and J by 7 bases, with 10 bases between the two germline ends. The CDR3 loop reads CASSQDTRTQPQHF. In DNA form, the CDR3 reads TGTGCCAGCAGCCAAGATACCAGGACACAGCCCCAGCATTTT.

The CDR3 here is CASSSGSGGGYEQYF. For the CDR3, the DNA is TGTGCCAGTAGTTCCGGTAGCGGGGGGGGATACGAGCAGTACTTC. The chain uses TRBV19 and TRBJ2-7; TRBD2 matches at 11 bases. Germline-derived CDR1 and CDR2 are LNHDA and SQIVND (reference sequence). The length of the CDR3 is 15 residues. The V segment lost 5 bases and the J segment 4 bases; nucleotides outside the gene matches: 7.

Ten or more counts support this clone. CDR3 in amino acids: CASSFGVQGNQPQHF. CDR3 DNA: TGTGCCAGCAGTTTCGGTGTACAGGGGAATCAGCCCCAGCATTTT. The V gene is TRBV28, the J gene TRBJ1-5; TRBD1 matches 7 bases. The V gene end was trimmed by 3 bases and the J gene end by 4 bases; junction bases not matched to a gene: 6. This CDR3 contains 15 residues. CDR1 is MDHEN and CDR2 is SYDVKM in the germline V gene.

This clone was recorded once. This chain links TRBV4-2 with TRBJ1-2; D gene uncertain. V gave up 3 bases and J gave up 4 bases, with 12 bases separating them. Germline V gene sequence: CDR1 LGHNA, CDR2 YNFKEQ. The CDR3 has 14 residues. DNA of the CDR3: TGTGCCAGCAGCCAGACGTTTGGAGTCTATGGCTACACCTTC. It specifies CASSQTFGVYGYTF.